This T cell receptor (beta chain) was obtained from a study of T cells in Graves' hyperthyroidism and ophthalmopathy. V was trimmed by 6 bases and J by 2 bases, leaving 14 bases between them. This CDR3 has 15 residues. Study-level findings and limits: Blood also showed most of the thyroid clonotypes that were expanded above 0.001.

The TCR beta CDR3 regions underwent amplification using RNA transcripts as the source. HTBI primers drove first-round RT-PCR of the TCR CDR3. TCRdb called the multiplex PCR reads again in MiXCR, with one record for every CDR3 protein. The sample has about 580,000 distinct CDR3 sequences, 46% seen once. Patients were aged 18 to 65, had disease duration under 2 months, and had newly diagnosed hyperthyroidism. About this clonotype itself: The antigen is undetermined.

The specimen was peripheral blood or thyroid tissue (not recorded which). The sequence derives from a woman under 30 with Graves' hyperthyroidism. The rearrangement uses TRBV12-3 or TRBV12-4 and TRBJ2-1; D is possibly TRBD1 (6 bases). The CDR3 loop reads CASRRGPGAYNEQFF. The CDR3 DNA follows: TGTGCCAGCAGGAGGGGCCCAGGGGCCTACAATGAGCAGTTCTTC.